This TCR beta chain was observed in a study of T cells after yellow fever vaccination. Study-wide results and limits: Abundant clonotypes from the bulk population could get into FACS-sorted repertoires as contaminants. Most clones from primary vaccination resurfaced after the booster (around 97% CD4, more than 75% CD8).

TCRdb used MiXCR to reprocess the 5' RACE reads, holding one entry per CDR3 protein. The sample consists of approximately 32,000 distinct CDR3 sequences, 4.4% of them appearing once. CDR3 size: 13 residues. Trimming left V 4 bases short and J 2 bases short, with 9 bases between. CDR1 SGHDN and CDR2 FVKESK come from the germline V gene. Turning to this clonotype: Its antigen is currently unknown.

This TCR derives from a man under 40 who received the YFV17D yellow fever vaccine. The chain carries TRBV14 and TRBJ2-7; D unresolved. The source material was CD8+ T cells sorted from PBMCs, sampled 5 days after the yellow fever booster vaccination. The chain's CDR3 is CASSLGSPYEQYF. CDR3 in DNA: TGTGCCAGCAGCCTGGGCAGCCCCTACGAGCAGTACTTC. Full variable domain (missing parts from reference TRBV14 and TRBJ2-7): EAGVTQFPSHSVIEKGQTVTLRCDPISGHDNLYWYRRVMGKEIKFLLHFVKESKQDESGMPNNRFLAERTGGTYSTLKVQPAELEDSGVYFCASSLGSPYEQYFGPGTRLTVT.